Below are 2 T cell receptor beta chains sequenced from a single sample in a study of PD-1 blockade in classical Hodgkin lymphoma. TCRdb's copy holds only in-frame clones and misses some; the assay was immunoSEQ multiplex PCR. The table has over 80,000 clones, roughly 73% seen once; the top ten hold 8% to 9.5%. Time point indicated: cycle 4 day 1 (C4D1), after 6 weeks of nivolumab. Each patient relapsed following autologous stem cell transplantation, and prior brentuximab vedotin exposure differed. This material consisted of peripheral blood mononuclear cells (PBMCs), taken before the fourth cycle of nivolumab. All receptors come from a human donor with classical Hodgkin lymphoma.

The CDR3: CASRDLTGLETQYF. The DNA of the CDR3 is TGTGCCAGCAGAGATTTGACAGGGTTGGAGACCCAGTACTTC. The V call is TRBV6-6, the J call TRBJ2-5; TRBD1 aligns across 7 bases. The CDR3 spans 14 residues. Germline loops: CDR1 MNHNY, CDR2 SVGAGI (reference sequence). With V trimmed by 6 bases and J by 5 bases, 9 bases remained unmatched.

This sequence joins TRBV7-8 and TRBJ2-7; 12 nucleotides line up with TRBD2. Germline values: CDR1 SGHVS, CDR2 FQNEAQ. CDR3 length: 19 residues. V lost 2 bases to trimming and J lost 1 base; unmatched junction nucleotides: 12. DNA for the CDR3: TGTGCCAGCAGCTTAAATCTAGCGGGAGGGGTGCCGGGGTCCTACGAGCAGTACTTC. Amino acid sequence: CASSLNLAGGVPGSYEQYF.